The rows below give T cell receptor beta chains drawn from one sample of a study of control samples from healthy donors and cancer patients. Generated by immunoSEQ multiplex PCR, the TCRdb table keeps only in-frame clones and is missing some. This table has 120,000 or so clones, about 86% appearing once. The sequencing sample was made of blood. Receptor source: a man aged 30 to 39 in good health. Both conserved end residues are part of each CDR3. The D gene is left open where the match is weak. Size tells how often a clone was seen (once, few, many) or the class of an expanded clone, and some rows leave it out.

V	J	size	D	DNA	CDR3
TRBV14	TRBJ2-2	.	.	TGTGCCAGCAGCCCAGGTGGGGGGATCGGCACCGGGGAGCTGTTTTTT	CASSPGGGIGTGELFF
TRBV25-1	TRBJ2-1	.	TRBD2	TGTGCCAGCAGTGGACTAGCGGGGGGGCGTTACAATGAGCAGTTCTTC	CASSGLAGGRYNEQFF
TRBV6-5	TRBJ1-6	.	.	TGTGCCAGCAGTCCCGGGGGTCCCCTCCACTTT	CASSPGGPLHF
TRBV2	TRBJ2-3	.	TRBD1	TGTGCCAGCAGCGGACAGGGGGTCCCGGGCACAGATACGCAGTATTTT	CASSGQGVPGTDTQYF
TRBV13	TRBJ2-7	.	TRBD1	TGTGCCAGCAGTTTTGGGACAGCCTCTGAAGAGCAGTACTTC	CASSFGTASEEQYF
TRBV24-1	TRBJ2-1	.	.	TGTGCCACCAGTGATTCCACGGACCGGCTGAATGAGCAGTTCTTC	CATSDSTDRLNEQFF
TRBV6-5	TRBJ2-5	.	TRBD2	TGTGCCAGCACGAGAGCGGGGGGAGGTGAGGAGACCCAGTACTTC	CASTRAGGGEETQYF
TRBV12-3/TRBV12-4	TRBJ1-1	.	TRBD1	TGTGCCAGCAGTCCGACAGGGCTCACTGAAGCTTTCTTT	CASSPTGLTEAFF
TRBV19	TRBJ1-1	.	.	TGTGCCAGTAGTATCCGAGGGGGGGCGGCTTTCTTT	CASSIRGGAAFF
TRBV15	TRBJ1-6	few	.	TGTGCCACCAGCAGAGATAGGGCAGGAGATTCACCCCTCCACTTT	CATSRDRAGDSPLHF
TRBV7-3	TRBJ2-5	.	TRBD2	TGTGCCAGCAGCTTAAAAGCGGGGGAAAAGGCCCAGTACTTC	CASSLKAGEKAQYF
TRBV19	TRBJ2-6	.	.	TGTGCCAGTAGTATTCAAGTAAGGGACCGGGGGATCTCTGGGGCCAACGTCCTGACTTTC	CASSIQVRDRGISGANVLTF
TRBV2	TRBJ1-1	.	TRBD1	TGTGCCAGCAGTCGGACAGGGGAGGTGGCAGTAACTGAAGCTTTCTTT	CASSRTGEVAVTEAFF